This T cell receptor (beta chain) was retrieved from a study of PD-1 blockade in classical Hodgkin lymphoma. The sample's time point: newly diagnosed, previously untreated cHL patient sample. By magnetic negative selection, CD4+ T cells were purified from thawed PBMCs. Study-wide results and limits: Relative to healthy donors, newly diagnosed patients reportedly had lower baseline TCR diversity, which was reported as lower still in relapsed/refractory patients. The authors have not defined what causes the repertoire differences, possibly disease activity or prior therapy.

The CDR3 is made up of 16 amino acids. The V end was cut by 4 bases, the J end by 1 base, with 17 bases between. Germline V gene sequence: CDR1 SGHRS, CDR2 YFSETQ. This clone was seen only once. Its antigen remains unknown. Clones were sequenced by immunoSEQ multiplex PCR, and TCRdb holds only the in-frame ones, with some missing. The table has about 23,000 clones, 90% seen once; the top ten hold 0.41%. The V and J genes are TRBV5-1 and TRBJ1-1, with a weak D call TRBD1 (6 bases). The sample was CD4+ T cells from blood. The source of this sequence is a human donor with classical Hodgkin lymphoma. CDR3 DNA sequence: TGCGCCAGCAGCCGGATGGGGGGCCTAGGGAACACTGAAGCTTTCTTT. It encodes CASSRMGGLGNTEAFF.